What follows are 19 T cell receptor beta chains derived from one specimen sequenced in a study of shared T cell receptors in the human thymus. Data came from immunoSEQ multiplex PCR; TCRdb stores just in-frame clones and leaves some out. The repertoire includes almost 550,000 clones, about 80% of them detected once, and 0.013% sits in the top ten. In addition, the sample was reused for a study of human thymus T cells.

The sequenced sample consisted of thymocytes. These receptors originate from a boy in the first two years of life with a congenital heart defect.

CDR3 sequence reads: CASSRGLAAIYEQYF. The CDR3 DNA sequence: TGTGCCAGCAGTAGAGGACTAGCGGCAATCTACGAGCAGTACTTC. V is TRBV4-2 and J is TRBJ2-7; 10 positions agree with TRBD2. The CDR3 is 15 residues long. Germline V gene sequence: CDR1 LGHNA, CDR2 YNFKEQ. Trimming at V came to 6 bases and at J to 3 bases, leaving 8 bases not matched to a gene.

In DNA form, the CDR3 reads TGTGCCAGCAGCCAAGGACTAGCGGCCCTCATCAGGAATGAGCAGTTCTTC. It is translated as CASSQGLAALIRNEQFF. The chain is built from TRBV4-2 and TRBJ2-1, with TRBD2 matching 9 bases. Per germline, CDR1 LGHNA and CDR2 YNFKEQ. With V trimmed by 1 base and J by 7 bases, 11 bases remained unmatched. CDR3 size: 17 residues.

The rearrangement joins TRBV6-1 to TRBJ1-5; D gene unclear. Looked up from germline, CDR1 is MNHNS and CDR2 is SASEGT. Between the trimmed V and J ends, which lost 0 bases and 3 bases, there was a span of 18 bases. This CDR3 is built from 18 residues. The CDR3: CASSEASRGREDNQPQHF. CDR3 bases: TGTGCCAGCAGTGAAGCCTCCAGAGGGAGGGAGGACAATCAGCCCCAGCATTTT.

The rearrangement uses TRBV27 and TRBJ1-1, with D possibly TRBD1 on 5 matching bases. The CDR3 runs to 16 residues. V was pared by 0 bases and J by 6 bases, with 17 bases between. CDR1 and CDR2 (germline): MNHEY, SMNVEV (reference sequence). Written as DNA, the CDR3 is TGTGCCAGCAGTTTATCGTTTGTTCGCTCGGGGGCTGAAGCTTTCTTT. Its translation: CASSLSFVRSGAEAFF.

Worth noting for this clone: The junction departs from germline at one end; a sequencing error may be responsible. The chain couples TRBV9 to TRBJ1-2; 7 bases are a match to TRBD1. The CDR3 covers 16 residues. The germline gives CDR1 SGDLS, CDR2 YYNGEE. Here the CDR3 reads CASSVAGGQGFYGHTF. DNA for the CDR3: TGTGCCAGCAGCGTAGCAGGGGGTCAGGGTTTCTATGGCCACACCTTC.

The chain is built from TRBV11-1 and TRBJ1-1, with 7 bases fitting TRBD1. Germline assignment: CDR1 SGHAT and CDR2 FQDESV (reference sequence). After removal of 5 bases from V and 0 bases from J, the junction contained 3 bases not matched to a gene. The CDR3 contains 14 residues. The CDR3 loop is CASSLGTVNTEAFF. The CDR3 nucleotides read TGTGCCAGCAGCCTAGGGACAGTGAACACTGAAGCTTTCTTT.

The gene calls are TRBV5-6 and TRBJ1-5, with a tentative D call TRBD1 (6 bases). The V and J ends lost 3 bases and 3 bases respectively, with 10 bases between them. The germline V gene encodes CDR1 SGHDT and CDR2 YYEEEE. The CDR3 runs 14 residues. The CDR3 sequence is CASSSRDTNQPQHF. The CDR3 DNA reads TGTGCCAGCAGCTCCCGGGACACCAATCAGCCCCAGCATTTT.

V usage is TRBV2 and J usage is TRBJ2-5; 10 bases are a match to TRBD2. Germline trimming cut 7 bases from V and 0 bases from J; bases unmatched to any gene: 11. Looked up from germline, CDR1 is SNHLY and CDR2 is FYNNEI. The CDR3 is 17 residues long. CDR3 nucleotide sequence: TGTGCCAGCAAGCAGACTAGCGGGCCACTTTACCAAGAGACCCAGTACTTC. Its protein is CASKQTSGPLYQETQYF.

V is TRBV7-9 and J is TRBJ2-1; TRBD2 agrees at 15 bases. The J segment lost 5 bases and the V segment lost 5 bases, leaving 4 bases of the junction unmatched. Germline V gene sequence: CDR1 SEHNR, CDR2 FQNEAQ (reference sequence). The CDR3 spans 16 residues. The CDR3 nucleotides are TGTGCCAGCAGCCCGAGGACTAGCGGGAGGGACAATGAGCAGTTCTTC. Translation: CASSPRTSGRDNEQFF.

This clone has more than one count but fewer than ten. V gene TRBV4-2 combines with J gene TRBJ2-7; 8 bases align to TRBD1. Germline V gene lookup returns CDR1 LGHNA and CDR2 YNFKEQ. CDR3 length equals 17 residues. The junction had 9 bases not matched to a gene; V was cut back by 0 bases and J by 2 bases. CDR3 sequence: CASSQDRRTGPTYEQYF. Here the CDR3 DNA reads TGTGCCAGCAGCCAAGATCGACGGACAGGGCCCACCTACGAGCAGTACTTC.

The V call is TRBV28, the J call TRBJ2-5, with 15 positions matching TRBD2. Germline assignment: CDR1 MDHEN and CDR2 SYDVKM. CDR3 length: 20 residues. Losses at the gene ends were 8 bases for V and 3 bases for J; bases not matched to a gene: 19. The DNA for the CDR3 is TGTGCCAGCTCTCCAAGGGGACTAGCGGGAGGCCTAATACGAAAAGAGACCCAGTACTTC. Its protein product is CASSPRGLAGGLIRKETQYF.

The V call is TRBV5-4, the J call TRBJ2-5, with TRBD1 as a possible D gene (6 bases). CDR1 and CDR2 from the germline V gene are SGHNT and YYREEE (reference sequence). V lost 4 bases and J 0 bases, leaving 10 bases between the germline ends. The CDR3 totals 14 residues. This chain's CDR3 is CASSLGQNQETQYF. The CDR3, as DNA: TGTGCCAGCAGCCTTGGACAGAACCAAGAGACCCAGTACTTC. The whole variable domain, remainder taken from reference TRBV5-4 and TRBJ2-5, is ETGVTQSPTHLIKTRGQQVTLRCSSQSGHNTVSWYQQALGQGPQFIFQYYREEENGRGNFPPRFSGLQFPNYSSELNVNALELDDSALYLCASSLGQNQETQYFGPGTRLLVL.

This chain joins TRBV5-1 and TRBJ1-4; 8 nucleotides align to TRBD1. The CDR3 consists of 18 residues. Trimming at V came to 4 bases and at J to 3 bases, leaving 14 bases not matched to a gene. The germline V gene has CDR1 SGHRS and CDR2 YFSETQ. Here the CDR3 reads CASSVNPDRVVPNEKLFF. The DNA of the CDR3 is TGCGCCAGCAGCGTAAACCCGGACAGGGTAGTGCCTAATGAAAAACTGTTTTTT. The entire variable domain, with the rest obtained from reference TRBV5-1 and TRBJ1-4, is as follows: KAGVTQTPRYLIKTRGQQVTLSCSPISGHRSVSWYQQTPGQGLQFLFEYFSETQRNKGNFPGRFSGRQFSNSRSEMNVSTLELGDSALYLCASSVNPDRVVPNEKLFFGSGTQLSVL.

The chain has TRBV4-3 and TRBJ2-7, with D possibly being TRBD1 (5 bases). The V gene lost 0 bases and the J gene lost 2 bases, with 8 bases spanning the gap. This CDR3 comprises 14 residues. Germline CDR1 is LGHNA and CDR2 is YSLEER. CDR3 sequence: CASSQDSGTYEQYF. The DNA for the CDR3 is TGCGCCAGCAGCCAAGATTCAGGGACCTACGAGCAGTACTTC.

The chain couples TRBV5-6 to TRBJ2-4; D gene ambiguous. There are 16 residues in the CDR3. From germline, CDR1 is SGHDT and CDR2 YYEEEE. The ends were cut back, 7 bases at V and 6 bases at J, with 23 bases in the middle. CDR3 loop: CASHPWASGWANIQYF. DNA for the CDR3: TGTGCCAGCCACCCCTGGGCGTCCGGTTGGGCAAACATTCAGTACTTC.

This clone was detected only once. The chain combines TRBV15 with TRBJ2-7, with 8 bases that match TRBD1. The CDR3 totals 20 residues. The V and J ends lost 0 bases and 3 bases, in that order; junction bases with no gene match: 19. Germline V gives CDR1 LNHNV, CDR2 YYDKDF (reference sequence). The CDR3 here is CATSREGSGQGGADYYEQYF. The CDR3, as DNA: TGTGCCACCAGCAGAGAGGGTTCCGGACAGGGCGGCGCGGATTACTACGAGCAGTACTTC.

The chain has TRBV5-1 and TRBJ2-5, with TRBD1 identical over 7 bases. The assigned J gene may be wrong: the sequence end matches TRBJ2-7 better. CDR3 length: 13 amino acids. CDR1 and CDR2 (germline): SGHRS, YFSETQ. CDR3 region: CASSGGQSYEQYF. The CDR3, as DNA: TGCGCCAGCAGCGGGGGACAGTCCTACGAGCAGTACTTC.

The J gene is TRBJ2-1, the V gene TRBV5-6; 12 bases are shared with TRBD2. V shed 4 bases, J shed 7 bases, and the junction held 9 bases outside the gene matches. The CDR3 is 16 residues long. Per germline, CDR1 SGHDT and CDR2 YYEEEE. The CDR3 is CASSAGLAGRWNEQFF. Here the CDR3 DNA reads TGTGCCAGCAGCGCCGGACTAGCGGGAAGGTGGAATGAGCAGTTCTTC.

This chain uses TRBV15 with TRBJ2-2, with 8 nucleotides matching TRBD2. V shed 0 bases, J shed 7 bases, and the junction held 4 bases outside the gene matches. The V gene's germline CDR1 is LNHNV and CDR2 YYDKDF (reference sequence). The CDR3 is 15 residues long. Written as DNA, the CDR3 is TGTGCCACCAGCAGAGATAGCGGGACGGGCGGGGAGCTGTTTTTT. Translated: CATSRDSGTGGELFF.